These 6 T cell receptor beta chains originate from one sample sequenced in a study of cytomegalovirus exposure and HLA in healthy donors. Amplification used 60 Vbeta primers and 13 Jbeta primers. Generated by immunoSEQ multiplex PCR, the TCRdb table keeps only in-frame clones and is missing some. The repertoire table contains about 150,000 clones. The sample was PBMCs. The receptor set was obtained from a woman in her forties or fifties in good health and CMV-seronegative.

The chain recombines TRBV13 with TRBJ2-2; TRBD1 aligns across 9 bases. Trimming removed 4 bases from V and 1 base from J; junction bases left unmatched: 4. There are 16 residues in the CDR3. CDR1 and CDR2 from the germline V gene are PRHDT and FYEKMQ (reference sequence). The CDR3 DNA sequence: TGTGCCAGCAGCTCCTTGGACAGGGGGAACACCGGGGAGCTGTTTTTT. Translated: CASSSLDRGNTGELFF. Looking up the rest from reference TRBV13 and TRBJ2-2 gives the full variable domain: AAGVIQSPRHLIKEKRETATLKCYPIPRHDTVYWYQQGPGQDPQFLISFYEKMQSDKGSIPDRFSAQQFSDYHSELNMSSLELGDSALYFCASSSLDRGNTGELFFGEGSRLTVL.

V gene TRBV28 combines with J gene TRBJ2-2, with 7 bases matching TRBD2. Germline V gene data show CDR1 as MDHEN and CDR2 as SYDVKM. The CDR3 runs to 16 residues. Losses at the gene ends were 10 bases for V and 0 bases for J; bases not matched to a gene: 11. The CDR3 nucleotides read TGTGCCACCCGGACTAGTTTTAACCCGAACACCGGGGAGCTGTTTTTT. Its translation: CATRTSFNPNTGELFF.

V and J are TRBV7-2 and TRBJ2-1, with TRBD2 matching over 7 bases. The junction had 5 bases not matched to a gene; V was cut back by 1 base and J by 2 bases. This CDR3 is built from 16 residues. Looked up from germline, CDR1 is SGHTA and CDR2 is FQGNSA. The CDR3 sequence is CASSLVPSGTYNEQFF. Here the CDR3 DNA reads TGTGCCAGCAGCTTAGTCCCTAGCGGTACCTACAATGAGCAGTTCTTC.

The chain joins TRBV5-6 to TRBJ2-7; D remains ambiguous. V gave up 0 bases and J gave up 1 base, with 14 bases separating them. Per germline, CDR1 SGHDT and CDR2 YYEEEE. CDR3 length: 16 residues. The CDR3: CASSLGSGLWSYEQYF. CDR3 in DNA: TGTGCCAGCAGCTTGGGATCCGGTCTTTGGTCCTACGAGCAGTACTTC.

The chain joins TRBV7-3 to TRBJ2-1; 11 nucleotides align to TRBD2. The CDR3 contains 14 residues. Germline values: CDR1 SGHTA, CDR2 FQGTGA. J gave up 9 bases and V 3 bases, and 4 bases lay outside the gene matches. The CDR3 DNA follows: TGTGCCAGCAGCTTCACTAGCGGGGGACCTGAGCAGTTCTTC. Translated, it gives CASSFTSGGPEQFF.

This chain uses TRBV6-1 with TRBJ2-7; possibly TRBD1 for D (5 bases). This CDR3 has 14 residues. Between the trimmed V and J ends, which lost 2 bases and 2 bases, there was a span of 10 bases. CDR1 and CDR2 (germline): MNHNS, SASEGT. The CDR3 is CASSEYRLAYEQYF. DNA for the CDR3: TGTGCCAGCAGTGAATACAGGCTCGCCTACGAGCAGTACTTC.